The present T cell receptor (beta chain) was sequenced within a study of beta chain features in type 1 diabetes (dated by TCRdb to 2016 to 2019). Looking at the study overall: Patients and healthy donors did not differ in mean age, gender distribution, total cell number or subset yield. A total of 100 million to 110 million sorted cells were examined across all samples, and a strong correlation was observed between cell number per subset and RNA yield. The study compared the TCRB repertoires of sorted circulating CD4+ T cell subsets in recently diagnosed type 1 diabetes patients with those in matched healthy donors. Naive and central memory subsets were obtained from all 30 or so donors, but regulatory and stem cell-like memory subsets were isolated from only 8 patients and roughly 8 healthy donors. Beyond this particular receptor, the publication reports: PCR may preferentially amplify shorter templates, but because patient and control samples were amplified and corrected together, any resulting skew would affect both groups equally. Patients with type 1 diabetes made fewer insertions and deleted more nucleotides at VDJ recombination sites, implying thymic rearrangement abnormalities. Naive, central memory and regulatory TCRB repertoires appeared to be more similar among patients than among healthy donors. A moderate but significant shortening of TCRB CDR3 length was observed in type 1 diabetes patients in all four CD4+ subsets. Sequencing cDNA rather than genomic DNA could over-represent highly expressing activated cells, although activation and CD3 levels did not differ between groups. Only small numbers of individuals were included in the HLA sub-analyses, which left unresolved whether HLA type had any influence on TCRB rearrangement.

From cysteine to phenylalanine, the CDR3 is 15 amino acids long. Only the CDR3 DNA stays, 45 bases, in frame from base 1. After removal of 4 bases from V and 8 bases from J, the junction retains 13 bases not matched to a gene. Sequences SGHRS (CDR1) and YFSETQ (CDR2) are obtained from the germline V gene. This clone came up a few times. Its antigen target is currently unknown. No much larger clone exists at a distance of one base, and base qualities are not known. The High Capacity cDNA Reverse Transcription Kit was used to reverse transcribe all of the isolated RNA, meaning that expressed TCRB transcripts were what got sequenced. Deep immunoSEQ sequencing was performed on naive, central memory and regulatory T cell samples, with an average of roughly 3.3 million total reads per sample. Sorted cells were lysed in RLT buffer and RNA was extracted with DNase-treated RNeasy Micro or Mini kits, depending on cell number. To prevent cross-contamination, every cell subset was processed on its own, while patient and healthy donor samples were processed together. TCRB sequences were amplified from cDNA with the immunoSEQ multiplex PCR, producing 87-bp fragments spanning the CDR3 region. Sequencing of the amplicons was performed on the Illumina HiSeq platform. For the original study's pipeline: Synthetic template baselines were used to correct PCR bias computationally, reads within Hamming distance 2 were collapsed, and singletons that could not be merged were discarded. Reads were aligned against IMGT so that V, D and J genes, CDR3 length and insertions or deletions at six rearrangement sites could be assigned. Within each subset, clonotype counts were normalized to sorted cell number, after which true diversity and Gini coefficients were computed with the tcR R package. The overlap coefficient, calculated on TCRB nucleotide sequences, was used to measure repertoire sharing. As a proxy for the pre-selection repertoire, out-of-frame TCRB sequences from naive cells were analyzed. What TCRdb holds here is the immuneACCESS table cut down to in-frame rearrangements. Part of the clones is not present; checked against another copy, under half of the missing clones reflect an unresolved V gene, and the others are unexplained. That table is the source of V, J and clone size, and D and trimming were worked out from the DNA. This sample lists hundreds of thousands of clones; 10% to 15% were detected once. Of the sample, 0.022% is held by the ten largest clones.

From each donor, a single peripheral blood sample of around 120 mL on average was drawn into heparinised tubes. A BD FACSAria II and a panel including CD45RO, CCR7, CD25, CD127, CD95 and CD27 were used to sort naive, central memory, regulatory and stem cell-like memory CD4+ T cells. Every sorted population had a purity above 95%. PBMCs were isolated immediately by Lymphoprep density gradient centrifugation and stained directly without culture. So that batch effects would be minimized, each experiment stained and sorted samples in pairs, pairing one healthy donor with one patient. The sequence came from a man between 18 and 35 years old with type 1 diabetes. This sequence uses TRBV5-1 and TRBJ2-5, with 8 junctional bases fitting TRBD1. Input material: naive CD4+ T cells from blood. This specimen's cell subset or site label, interpreted: true naive CD4+ T cells. This receptor carries the CDR3 CASSLQTGAPGTQYF. Read as DNA, the sequence is TGCGCCAGCAGCCTACAGACAGGGGCCCCGGGAACCCAGTACTTC.